This T cell receptor (beta chain) was sequenced in a study of blood T cell repertoires in COVID-19. Study-wide background: The United States, Italy and Spain provided the acute and convalescent COVID-19 samples. PBMCs, B-cell-depleted T cells, or T cells were the source of the cDNA or gDNA that made up the material.

Per the original methods: Amplification from reference gene primers served as the basis for estimated nucleated cell counts. TCRdb keeps only in-frame clones here, not all; method: immunoSEQ multiplex PCR. That table gives V, J and clone size, and the DNA gave D and trimming. The sample includes about 200,000 clones, roughly 85% of them seen just once. This TCR was sampled from a woman at least 80 years old with acute or convalescent COVID-19. Sequences were obtained from peripheral blood.

Here the CDR3 reads CASSLRPRGPDTQYF. CDR3 nucleotides: TGTGCCAGCAGCTTAAGACCCAGGGGTCCAGATACGCAGTATTTT. The gene calls are TRBV7-3 and TRBJ2-3, with a weak D call TRBD1 (6 bases). Deletions cut 1 base from V and 4 bases from J, with 12 bases between. The CDR3 is 15 residues long. Germline V gene sequence: CDR1 SGHTA, CDR2 FQGTGA.